This TCR beta chain was identified in a study of blood T cell repertoires in COVID-19. Study summary: T cells, B-cell-depleted T cells, or PBMCs provided the cDNA or gDNA that served as material.

Data came from immunoSEQ multiplex PCR; TCRdb stores just in-frame clones and leaves some out. Of about 410,000 clones listed, roughly 90% are singletons. CDR3 length: 13 residues. The germline CDR1 and CDR2 sequences are MDHEN and SYDVKM. The V gene lost 4 bases and the J gene lost 15 bases, with 19 bases spanning the gap. This TCR was sampled from a woman aged 40 to 50 with COVID-19, enrolled during active disease. The sequenced material came from peripheral blood. The genes are TRBV28 and TRBJ1-5; D possibly corresponds to TRBD1 (6 bases). This chain's CDR3 is CASSSPPTGPAHF. The CDR3 bases are TGTGCCAGCAGTTCCCCCCCGACAGGCCCAGCGCATTTT.